This is a list of T cell receptor beta chains from one sample in a study of shared T cell receptors in the human thymus. Here immunoSEQ multiplex PCR was the method, and the copy in TCRdb shows in-frame clones only, minus some. The sample has about 380,000 clones, roughly 94% seen once. The sequencing input was thymocytes. These receptors all come from a human donor. Both conserved end residues are part of each CDR3. Each record gives: CDR3 length, J gene, V gene, CDR3 protein.

len: 17
j_gene: TRBJ1-5
v_gene: TRBV15
CDR3aa: CATSRDLQVLLPQPQHF

len: 14
j_gene: TRBJ1-1
v_gene: TRBV14
CDR3aa: CASSHDREGTEAFF

len: 15
j_gene: TRBJ2-2
v_gene: TRBV27
CDR3aa: CASSLTTGCAGELFF

len: 14
j_gene: TRBJ1-1
v_gene: TRBV27
CDR3aa: CASSRGQKNTEAFF

len: 15
j_gene: TRBJ2-7
v_gene: TRBV10-1
CDR3aa: CASSGTSGSTYEQYF

len: 16
j_gene: TRBJ1-2
v_gene: TRBV5-1
CDR3aa: CASRPCRPPSNYGYTF

len: 17
j_gene: TRBJ1-2
v_gene: TRBV14
CDR3aa: CASSPEGLLRQGDGYTF

len: 13
j_gene: TRBJ1-3
v_gene: TRBV6-1
CDR3aa: CGGKGFSGNTIYF

len: 14
j_gene: TRBJ2-2
v_gene: TRBV7-9
CDR3aa: CASRTGTVTGELFF

len: 16
j_gene: TRBJ1-1
v_gene: TRBV28
CDR3aa: CASSPWAQSMNTEAFF

len: 13
j_gene: TRBJ1-1
v_gene: TRBV19
CDR3aa: CASSVWTNTEAFF

len: 14
j_gene: TRBJ1-1
v_gene: TRBV7-6
CDR3aa: CASSLAPGDTEAFF

len: 16
j_gene: TRBJ2-3
v_gene: TRBV9
CDR3aa: CASSPLGGPPTDTQYF

len: 14
j_gene: TRBJ2-1
v_gene: TRBV6-4
CDR3aa: CASSDWITGDEQFF

len: 14
j_gene: TRBJ2-5
v_gene: TRBV11-3
CDR3aa: CASSSPIGHETQYF

len: 17
j_gene: TRBJ2-3
v_gene: TRBV14
CDR3aa: CASSLTAPGLAADTQYF

len: 14
j_gene: TRBJ2-2
v_gene: TRBV11-2
CDR3aa: CASSPGRDTGELFF

len: 17
j_gene: TRBJ1-3
v_gene: TRBV4-1
CDR3aa: CASSQPTGGNSGNTIYF

len: 16
j_gene: TRBJ2-7
v_gene: TRBV14
CDR3aa: CASSPDISGGPYEQYF